This T cell receptor beta chain was obtained from a study of identical twins. TCRdb used MiXCR to reprocess the 5' RACE reads, holding one entry per CDR3 protein. The sample lists 350,000 to 450,000 distinct CDR3 sequences; around 18% were seen once. This clonotype has at least ten counts. V lost 5 bases to trimming and J lost 15 bases, with 17 bases between them. This CDR3 spans 12 amino acids. The TCR sequence derives from a man aged 45-65 years in good health. This chain connects TRBV12-3 or TRBV12-4 to TRBJ2-1, with D possibly called TRBD1 or TRBD2 (6 bases each). The sample consisted of naive T cells sorted from blood. This CDR3 reads CASSDAGAGGFF. In DNA form, the CDR3 reads TGTGCCAGCAGTGATGCAGGGGCCGGGGGGTTCTTC.